A single T cell receptor (beta chain) is shown here with its context. Its antigen is not yet known. A read error may produce the germline difference seen at one junction end. These data are taken from a study of CD8 T cells in Susac syndrome (dated by TCRdb to 2018 to 2020). Concerning the study at large: The study used repertoire sequencing to test whether antigen drove CD8+ T cell activation and differentiation in Susac syndrome.

Beyond this particular receptor, the publication reports: The number of individuals in the TCR sequencing and HLA analysis was acknowledged as relatively small.

The CDR3 starts with the cysteine, ends with the phenylalanine, and has 14 residues. The retained sequence is limited to the CDR3, 42 bases, with the frame set at the first base. CDR1 and CDR2, looked up from the germline V gene, are MNHEY and SVGEGT. RNA was extracted with the RNeasy kit and roughly 0.45 to 1 ug was reverse transcribed using random hexamers. The immunoSEQ multiplex PCR assay, covering 54 Vbeta and 13 Jbeta segments, was used to amplify TCR beta CDR3 regions. Bias from PCR amplification was corrected by using a synthetic template baseline for primer optimization and for computational correction. On the study's bioinformatics: Reads were annotated to V, D and J genes per IMGT and analyzed with immunoSEQ Analyzer, keeping only productive sequences. Clonality was computed as one minus Shannon entropy normalized by log2 of the number of productive unique sequences. For each patient and control, public and private clones were evaluated among the 100 most prevalent clones. A clone was defined as Susac-specific if it was absent from the healthy and MS cohorts, from over 1,000 published viral clones and from other ImmuneACCESS disease sequences. In-frame beta chains were kept once TCRdb had trimmed the public reads at Q25 with fastp and called clones with MiXCR. Rows matching on CDR3 protein sequence are summarized as one entry with the most common DNA and genes. The V and J calls shown here were made by TCRdb, not taken from the authors' results. This sample lists roughly 180,000 distinct CDR3 sequences; approximately 94% were detected once. 0.1% of the sample rests with the top ten.

High-throughput TCR beta sequencing profiled peripheral blood CD8+ and CD4+ T cells from healthy donors, Susac syndrome patients and multiple sclerosis patients. The healthy donors served as controls matched for age and sex. Bulk CD8+ and CD4+ T cells were purified by magnetic negative isolation, while CD8+ TEMRA cells were enriched using FACS. Blood was collected in EDTA tubes and processed within 24 hours, with PBMCs isolated through density gradient centrifugation. PBMCs destined for TCR sequencing were cryopreserved in liquid nitrogen and later thawed in a 37 °C water bath. A purity of at least 90% was achieved for sorted or isolated CD4+, CD8+ and CD8+ TEMRA cells.

This TCR was recovered from a human donor in good health. The sequence joins TRBV6-2 or TRBV6-3 to TRBJ2-7; the D call could be TRBD1 or TRBD2, with each sharing 5 bases. The sequenced sample was CD4+ T cells from PBMCs. Here the CDR3 is given as CASSALGGIQNPNF. The DNA reads as follows: TGTGCCAGCAGTGCCCTTGGGGGAATACAGAATCCAAACTTC.